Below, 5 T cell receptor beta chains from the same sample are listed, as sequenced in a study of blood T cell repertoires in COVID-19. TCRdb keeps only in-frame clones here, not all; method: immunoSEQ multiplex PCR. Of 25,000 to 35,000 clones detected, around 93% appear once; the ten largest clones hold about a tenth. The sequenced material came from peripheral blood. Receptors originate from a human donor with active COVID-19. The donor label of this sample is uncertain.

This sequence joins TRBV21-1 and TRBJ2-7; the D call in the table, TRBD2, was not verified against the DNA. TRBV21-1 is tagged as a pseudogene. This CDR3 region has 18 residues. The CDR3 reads CASSFQAPPSGRLHEQYF. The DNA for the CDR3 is TGTGCCAGCAGCTTTCAAGCCCCGCCCAGCGGGAGATTACACGAGCAGTACTTC.

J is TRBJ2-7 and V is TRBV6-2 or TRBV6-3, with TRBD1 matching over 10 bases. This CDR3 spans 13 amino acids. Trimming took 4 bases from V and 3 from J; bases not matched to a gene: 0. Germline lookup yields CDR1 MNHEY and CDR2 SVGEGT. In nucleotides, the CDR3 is TGTGCCAGCAGTTGGGACAGGGGCTACGAGCAGTACTTC. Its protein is CASSWDRGYEQYF.

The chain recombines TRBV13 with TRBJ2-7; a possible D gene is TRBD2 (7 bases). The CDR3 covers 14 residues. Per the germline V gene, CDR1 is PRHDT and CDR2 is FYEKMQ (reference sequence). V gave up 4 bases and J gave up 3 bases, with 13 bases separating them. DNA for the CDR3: TGTGCCAGCAGCTCAGGGGAGGGGCACTACGAGCAGTACTTC. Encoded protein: CASSSGEGHYEQYF.

CDR3 nucleotides: TGTGCCGTGGAGGGAGGGGAGGTAGGCGGGGAGCTGTTTTTT. Its translation: CAVEGGEVGGELFF. J is TRBJ2-2 and V is TRBV10-3, with TRBD2 matching 7 bases. Germline V CDR1 and CDR2: ENHRY, SYGVKD. V shed 11 bases, J shed 7 bases, and the junction held 13 bases outside the gene matches. The CDR3 totals 14 residues.

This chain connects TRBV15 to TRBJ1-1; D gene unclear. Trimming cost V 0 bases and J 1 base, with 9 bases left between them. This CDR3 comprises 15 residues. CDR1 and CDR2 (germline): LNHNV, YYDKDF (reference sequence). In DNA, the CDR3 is TGTGCCACCAGCAGAGATTTACAAAGGAACACTGAAGCTTTCTTT. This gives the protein CATSRDLQRNTEAFF.